One and the same sample provided the 10 T cell receptor beta chains below, sequenced in a study of radiotherapy plus CTLA-4 blockade in lung cancer. Clones were sequenced by immunoSEQ multiplex PCR, and TCRdb holds only the in-frame ones, with some missing. The top ten clones hold about a sixth of a sample with about 87,000 clones, around 87% of them seen once. The source material was peripheral blood, sampled from a patient treated with radiotherapy plus ipilimumab. These receptors were collected from a human donor with non-small cell lung cancer that progressed on radiotherapy plus ipilimumab.

The chain is built from TRBV5-5 and TRBJ2-7; tentatively, D is TRBD2 (5 bases). This CDR3 is 14 amino acids long. Looked up from germline, CDR1 is SGHKS and CDR2 is YYEKEE (reference sequence). Trimming took 3 bases from V and 4 from J, leaving 14 bases between them. The CDR3 bases are TGTGCCAGCAGCTCCTTAAGGGAGAGTTACGAGCAGTACTTC. Encoded protein: CASSSLRESYEQYF.

The rearrangement joins TRBV7-2 to TRBJ1-1; unclear D gene. CDR1 is SGHTA and CDR2 is FQGNSA in the germline V gene. The CDR3 sequence is 14 residues long. V was cut by 0 bases and J by 2 bases, with 7 bases left in between. The DNA for the CDR3 is TGTGCCAGCAGCTTAGCAGTGGTCAACACTGAAGCTTTCTTT. Translation gives CASSLAVVNTEAFF.

The CDR3 region is CASSTTGTGSGANVLTF. CDR3 DNA sequence: TGTGCCAGTAGTACGACCGGGACAGGGTCTGGGGCCAACGTCCTGACTTTC. The chain links TRBV19 to TRBJ2-6, with TRBD1 matching 9 bases. Losses at the gene ends were 4 bases for V and 1 base for J; bases not matched to a gene: 5. The CDR3 is 17 residues long. The V gene's germline CDR1 is LNHDA and CDR2 SQIVND (reference sequence).

The rearrangement links TRBV14 to TRBJ1-1, with D unresolved. CDR1 and CDR2 (germline): SGHDN, FVKESK. Trimming left V 1 base short and J 11 bases short, with 11 bases between. This CDR3 contains 12 residues. CDR3 sequence (DNA): TGTGCCAGCAGCCAAGGCAGGAGAGGGGCTTTCTTT. It encodes CASSQGRRGAFF.

This chain joins TRBV2 and TRBJ2-1, with 9 bases aligning to TRBD2. Losses at the gene ends were 4 bases for V and 6 bases for J; bases not matched to a gene: 7. CDR3 length equals 15 residues. From germline, CDR1 is SNHLY and CDR2 FYNNEI. DNA of the CDR3: TGTGCCAGCAGTGCCGCGGCGGGAGGGGGCAATGAGCAGTTCTTC. Translated: CASSAAAGGGNEQFF.

The J gene is TRBJ2-6, the V gene TRBV7-9; D unresolved. The CDR3 is 16 residues long. Between the trimmed V and J ends, which lost 2 bases and 0 bases, there was a span of 8 bases. Germline values: CDR1 SEHNR, CDR2 FQNEAQ (reference sequence). CDR3 nucleotide sequence: TGTGCCAGCAGCTTAATGCAGTACTCTGGGGCCAACGTCCTGACTTTC. This translates into CASSLMQYSGANVLTF.

V is TRBV6-5 and J is TRBJ1-2, with TRBD1 identical over 10 bases. Trimming took 5 bases from V and 5 from J; bases not matched to a gene: 8. The CDR3 extends over 15 amino acids. From germline, CDR1 is MNHEY and CDR2 SVGAGI. CDR3 nucleotides: TGTGCCAGCAGTCAACCCGGACAGGGGGAATATGGCTACACCTTC. This codes for CASSQPGQGEYGYTF.

This chain links TRBV7-9 with TRBJ1-5; 8 bases align to TRBD1. CDR3 length: 15 residues. V lost 1 base and J lost 3; bases outside the gene matches: 2. The germline V gene encodes CDR1 SEHNR and CDR2 FQNEAQ (reference sequence). CDR3 sequence: CASSLGTGLNQPQHF. The CDR3 DNA is TGTGCCAGCAGCTTAGGGACAGGGCTCAATCAGCCCCAGCATTTT.

V usage is TRBV11-3 and J usage is TRBJ2-7; 10 bases map to TRBD2. The V and J ends lost 5 bases and 6 bases, in that order; junction bases with no gene match: 10. The CDR3 covers 15 residues. Germline V gene data show CDR1 as SGHNT and CDR2 as YENEEA. The CDR3 DNA follows: TGTGCCAGCAGCCCTCTAGCGGGAGCCCCCCTCGAGCAGTACTTC. As protein: CASSPLAGAPLEQYF.

This chain links TRBV5-1 with TRBJ2-5, with 9 bases that match TRBD2. The CDR3 extends over 14 amino acids. V was clipped by 4 bases and J by 5 bases; unmatched bases: 6. Germline loops: CDR1 SGHRS, CDR2 YFSETQ. CDR3 region: CASSPPLAGETQYF. CDR3 sequence (DNA): TGCGCCAGCAGCCCCCCGCTAGCGGGGGAGACCCAGTACTTC. Filled out from reference TRBV5-1 and TRBJ2-5, the complete variable domain reads KAGVTQTPRYLIKTRGQQVTLSCSPISGHRSVSWYQQTPGQGLQFLFEYFSETQRNKGNFPGRFSGRQFSNSRSEMNVSTLELGDSALYLCASSPPLAGETQYFGPGTRLLVL.